This T cell receptor beta chain was retrieved from a study of T cell responses to AZD1222 COVID-19 vaccine. Data came from immunoSEQ multiplex PCR; TCRdb stores just in-frame clones and leaves some out. Found here are approximately 100,000 clones, 87% of them singletons; the top ten hold roughly 4.4%. V shed 0 bases and J shed 4 bases, with 16 bases lying between them. The CDR3 length is 16 residues. Germline V gene data show CDR1 as MGHRA and CDR2 as YSYEKL. Second-dose timings of about 4 or about 12 weeks were pooled. General observations from the study: Mapped onto spike, vaccine-associated CD4 TCRs spanned it and were dominant at 160-218 and 743-854. Sampling that yielded the repertoires occurred only after the peak T cell response. It was only six AZD1222 recipients who were seropositive at baseline.

As for this clone: No antigen is known for it.

The sequence was collected from an adult who received the AZD1222 COVID-19 vaccine. Sample: peripheral blood, taken 28 days after the second AZD1222 dose. J is TRBJ2-7 and V is TRBV4-1; the D call may be TRBD1 or TRBD2 (5 bases each). CDR3 residues: CASSQDSRFGGYEQYF. The CDR3 DNA sequence: TGCGCCAGCAGCCAAGACAGTCGTTTTGGGGGATACGAGCAGTACTTC.